A selection of T cell receptor beta chains follows, all from one sample in a study of T cells in localized non-small cell lung cancer. Assay: immunoSEQ multiplex PCR; the TCRdb copy retains only in-frame clones and omits some. The sample has 8,500 to 10,000 clones, around 91% seen once. The specimen was peripheral blood, collected before any cancer treatment. All receptors derive from a male donor aged 60 or older with stage III squamous cell lung carcinoma. Each CDR3 is given with its conserved first and last residue. The D gene is left open where the match is weak. The size field is filled for only some rows; it gives once, few, many or a size class.

d_call j_call v_call clone_size cdr3_nt cdr3_aa
NA TRBJ2-1 TRBV9 NA TGTGCCAGCAGCGAGAGAGGGGTAAGGGCTAGCGTCTACAATGAGCAGTTCTTC CASSERGVRASVYNEQFF
NA TRBJ1-2 TRBV9 NA TGTGCCAGCAGCGTAGACGATAGGGGGGCTCGGTATGGCTACACCTTC CASSVDDRGARYGYTF
NA TRBJ2-5 TRBV7-3 NA TGTGCCAGCAGCTTAACCCCGCAAGAGACCCAGTACTTC CASSLTPQETQYF
NA TRBJ1-3 TRBV5-1 NA TGCGCCAGCAGCTTCACCCCGGGACATCTAAGCTCTGGAAACACCATATATTTT CASSFTPGHLSSGNTIYF
NA TRBJ2-1 TRBV5-8 NA TGTGCCAGCAGCTTGGTCGGTTCAGCGGCCAACAATGAGCAGTTCTTC CASSLVGSAANNEQFF
NA TRBJ1-5 TRBV15 few TGTGCCACCAGCAGAGGACAGAACAATCAGCCCCAGCATTTT CATSRGQNNQPQHF
TRBD1 TRBJ1-6 TRBV6-6 NA TGTGCCAGCAGTCCCACGACAGGGGGCGGATCACCCCTCCACTTT CASSPTTGGGSPLHF
NA TRBJ2-3 TRBV28 NA TGTGCCAGCAGTTTGCCCTCAGGCCTCACAGATACGCAGTATTTT CASSLPSGLTDTQYF
TRBD2 TRBJ2-2 TRBV6-1 NA TGTGCCAGCAGTGAAGGGTTAGCGGGGCACACCGGGGAGCTGTTTTTT CASSEGLAGHTGELFF
TRBD1 TRBJ2-5 TRBV7-3 NA TGTGCCAGCAGCTTATGGGACAGATACCAAGAGACCCAGTACTTC CASSLWDRYQETQYF
NA TRBJ1-2 TRBV29-1 NA TGCAGCGTTGAAGATTTCGGGGGCTCAACAAGCTATGGCTACACCTTC CSVEDFGGSTSYGYTF
NA TRBJ2-3 TRBV12-1 NA TGTGCCAGCAGCTTTGGGGAGGATACGCAGTATTTT CASSFGEDTQYF
TRBD1 TRBJ2-7 TRBV5-1 once TGCGCCAGCAGCCCGGCGGCGGGACAGGGGGGCGAGCAGTACTTC CASSPAAGQGGEQYF
NA TRBJ2-2 TRBV27 NA TGTGCCAGCAGTTTAGGGTCCGCGGCCGGGGAGCTGTTTTTT CASSLGSAAGELFF
NA TRBJ1-4 TRBV7-2 NA TGTGCCAGCAGCTTATGGACGGGGGGTTCTGAAAAACTGTTTTTT CASSLWTGGSEKLFF
NA TRBJ1-4 TRBV9 NA TGTGCCAGCAGCGTATCCAATAAGGGGACAACTAATGAAAAACTGTTTTTT CASSVSNKGTTNEKLFF
TRBD2 TRBJ2-7 TRBV4-2 NA TGTGCCAGCAGCCAAGGACAGCAGCGGGGCCCCTCCTACGAGCAGTACTTC CASSQGQQRGPSYEQYF
TRBD1 TRBJ1-1 TRBV4-3 NA TGCGCCAGCAGCCAAGGATCCGGAGCCAGGGGGCGGCTAAACACTGAAGCTTTCTTT CASSQGSGARGRLNTEAFF